Reported below is one TCR beta chain. This sample stems from a study of blood T cell repertoires in COVID-19. Overall study: The United States, Italy and Spain were the sources of the acute and convalescent COVID-19 samples.

Measured with immunoSEQ multiplex PCR; TCRdb has only the in-frame clones, and not every one. The sample holds some 370,000 clones, 75% to 90% seen once. The V end lost 1 base, the J end lost 6 bases, and 18 bases lay between the germline ends. The CDR3 covers 16 residues. Germline-derived CDR1 and CDR2 are SEHNR and FQNEAQ (reference sequence). This clonotype was sampled from a woman between 50 and 59 years old who had recovered from COVID-19. The chain has TRBV7-9 and TRBJ1-2; possibly TRBD1 for D (6 bases). Material: PBMCs or T cells enriched from blood (not recorded which). The CDR3 protein is CASSLGGGTAGDGYTF. The CDR3 DNA follows: TGTGCCAGCAGCTTAGGCGGGGGCACCGCAGGGGATGGCTACACCTTC.